The present entry profiles one TCR beta chain with its context. What it recognizes is unknown. This table comes from immunoSEQ multiplex PCR, and its TCRdb copy is limited to in-frame clones, with some not included. The data show 50,000 to 80,000 clones, around 84% seen once. This sample was included in a study of OX40 agonist ivuxolimab in advanced cancers. Study-level points and caveats: Low normalized T-cell clonal expansion was additionally recorded for some nonresponders. Antigen specificity of clonally expanded peripheral T cells was not established.

Per germline, CDR1 MGHRA and CDR2 YSYEKL. The CDR3 is 14 residues long. With V trimmed by 11 bases and J by 1 base, 8 bases remained unmatched. This rearrangement joins TRBV4-1 to TRBJ2-1; TRBD2 aligns across 7 bases. This receptor was identified in an adult with an advanced solid tumor such as melanoma, head and neck, liver or kidney cancer. Material: CD4+ or CD8+ T cells sorted from blood, obtained in a trial of the OX40 agonist ivuxolimab. CDR3 nucleotide sequence: TGCGCCCGCGGACTAGGGCCTTCCTACAATGAGCAGTTCTTC. The encoded protein is CARGLGPSYNEQFF.